This TCR beta chain comes out of a study of blood T cell repertoires in COVID-19. Original analysis: Reference gene primer amplification gave estimated nucleated cell counts. Generated by immunoSEQ multiplex PCR, the TCRdb table keeps only in-frame clones and is missing some. V, J and clone size are those of that table, while D and trimming were read from the DNA. The table includes around 250,000 clones, over 75% detected once. The junction had 5 bases not matched to a gene; V was cut back by 4 bases and J by 2 bases. Germline CDR1 and CDR2: KGHDR and SFDVKD. The CDR3 has 17 residues. The material sequenced was peripheral blood. The sequence came from a man aged 25-45 years who had recovered from COVID-19. This chain connects TRBV24-1 to TRBJ2-3; 13 positions agree with TRBD2. The CDR3 DNA sequence: TGTGCCACCAGTGAGGCGACTAGCGGGGGGTCCACAGATACGCAGTATTTT. Encoded protein: CATSEATSGGSTDTQYF.